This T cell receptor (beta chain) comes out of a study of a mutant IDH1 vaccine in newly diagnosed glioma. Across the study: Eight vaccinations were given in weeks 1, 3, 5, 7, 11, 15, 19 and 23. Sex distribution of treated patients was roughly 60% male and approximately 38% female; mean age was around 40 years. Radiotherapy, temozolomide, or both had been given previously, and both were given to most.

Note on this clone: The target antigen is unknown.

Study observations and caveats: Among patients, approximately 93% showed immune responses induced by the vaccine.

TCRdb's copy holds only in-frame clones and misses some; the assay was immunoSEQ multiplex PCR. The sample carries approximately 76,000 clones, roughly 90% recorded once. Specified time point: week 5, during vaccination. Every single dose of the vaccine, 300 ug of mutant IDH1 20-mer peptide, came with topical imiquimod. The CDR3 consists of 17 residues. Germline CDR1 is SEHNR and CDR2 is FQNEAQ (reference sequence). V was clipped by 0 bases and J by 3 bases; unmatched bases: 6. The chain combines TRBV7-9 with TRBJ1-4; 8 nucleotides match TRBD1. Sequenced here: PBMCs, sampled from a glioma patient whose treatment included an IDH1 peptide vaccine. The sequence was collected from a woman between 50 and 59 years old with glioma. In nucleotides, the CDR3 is TGTGCCAGCAGCTTAGCAGGACAGGGATTACCTAATGAAAAACTGTTTTTT. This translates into CASSLAGQGLPNEKLFF. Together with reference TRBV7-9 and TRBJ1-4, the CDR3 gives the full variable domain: DTGVSQNPRHKITKRGQNVTFRCDPISEHNRLYWYRQTLGQGPEFLTYFQNEAQLEKSRLLSDRFSAERPKGSFSTLEIQRTEQGDSAMYLCASSLAGQGLPNEKLFFGSGTQLSVL.